Below, one T cell receptor beta chain is given with its context. Its matching antigen is unknown. The source of the sample is a study of CD8+ T cells in alopecia areata. Overall study context: Using the percentage of affected scalp area, treated patients' severity was scored.

V was pared by 3 bases and J by 7 bases, with 13 bases between. Germline CDR1 is SNHLY and CDR2 is FYNNEI. The CDR3 spans 14 residues. The treatment: oral pan-JAK inhibitor, 5-10 mg twice daily. Findings and caveats of the study: Mice showed clearer TCR sharing than patients did, a gap that was possibly HLA-related. Among the top 100, expanded CD8+ clones, as well as scalp clonality, were significantly decreased by tofacitinib. The study also sequences resident alphabeta T cells of normal skin in scalp samples.

In each case, RNA was isolated and then reverse transcribed into cDNA as the sequencing template. Libraries were prepared by immunoSEQ multiplex PCR; TCRdb keeps only in-frame clonotypes and omits some of them. The table lists 270,000 or so clones, nearly 60% of them singletons. V gene TRBV2 combines with J gene TRBJ2-1; possibly TRBD1 for D (7 bases). This TCR was recovered from a human donor with alopecia areata. The sequencing here drew on CD4+ T cells sorted from blood, taken at week 24, from a patient treated with tofacitinib. CDR3 nucleotides: TGTGCCAGCAGTGATTCGACAGGGAGGAATGAGCAGTTCTTC. Translating gives CASSDSTGRNEQFF.